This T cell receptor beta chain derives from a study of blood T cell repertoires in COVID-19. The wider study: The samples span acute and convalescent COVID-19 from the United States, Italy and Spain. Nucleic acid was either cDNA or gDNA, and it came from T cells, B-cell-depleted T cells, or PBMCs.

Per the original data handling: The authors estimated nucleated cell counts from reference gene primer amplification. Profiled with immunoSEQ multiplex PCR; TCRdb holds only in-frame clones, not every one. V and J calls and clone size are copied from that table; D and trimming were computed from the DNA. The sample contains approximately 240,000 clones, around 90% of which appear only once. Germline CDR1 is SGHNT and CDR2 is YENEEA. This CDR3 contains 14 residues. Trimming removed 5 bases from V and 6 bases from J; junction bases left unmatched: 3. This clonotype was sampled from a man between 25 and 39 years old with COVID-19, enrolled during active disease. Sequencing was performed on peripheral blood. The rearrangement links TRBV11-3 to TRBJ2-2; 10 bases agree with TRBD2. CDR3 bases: TGTGCCAGCAGCCGGACTAGCGGAGCCGGGGAGCTGTTTTTT. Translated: CASSRTSGAGELFF.